What follows are 19 T cell receptor beta chains derived from one specimen sequenced in a study of blood T cells in healthy people across ages. Sample-barcoded 5' priming and a J-beta primer mix drove a second PCR of about 6 to 12 cycles. TCRdb reprocessed the 5' RACE reads via MiXCR and lists one record per CDR3 protein. This sample has 1.4 million or so distinct CDR3 sequences, with around 40% found just once. Material: blood. All receptors derive from a young woman in good health.

As concerns this clonotype: A read error may produce the germline difference seen at one junction end. The chain is built from TRBV20-1 and TRBJ2-1; D not certain. The CDR3 covers 14 residues. The germline gives CDR1 DFQATT, CDR2 SNEGSKA (reference sequence). CDR3 DNA sequence: TGCAGTGCTAGAGAGGGCAGTCCCTACAAGGAGCAGTTCTTC. It translates to CSAREGSPYKEQFF.

This clonotype was picked up a small number of times. The chain carries TRBV7-2 and TRBJ1-2; 7 bases line up with TRBD1. Germline loops: CDR1 SGHTA, CDR2 FQGNSA. J gave up 1 base and V 5 bases, and 7 bases lay outside the gene matches. This CDR3 has 15 amino acids. In DNA form, the CDR3 reads TGTGCCAGCAGCGCAGGACAGGCTGGTAACTATGGCTACACCTTC. Its translation is CASSAGQAGNYGYTF.

V usage is TRBV7-2 and J usage is TRBJ1-1; no firm D call. Germline CDR1 SGHTA, CDR2 FQGNSA. V shed 5 bases and J shed 3 bases, with 13 bases lying between them. This CDR3 has 14 residues. In nucleotides, the CDR3 is TGTGCCAGCAGCCTAGGTGGCAGGCACACTGAAGCTTTCTTT. Translating it yields CASSLGGRHTEAFF.

This clonotype was observed a few times. A junction boundary mismatches the germline segment, possibly from a read error. The chain carries TRBV12-3 or TRBV12-4 and TRBJ2-1, with D uncertain. The CDR3 is 13 amino acids. CDR3 protein: CAGSPLMANEQFF. CDR3 DNA sequence: TGTGCCGGCAGCCCCCTAATGGCAAATGAGCAGTTCTTC.

This clonotype is a singleton in its sample. This chain uses TRBV28 with TRBJ2-5; D may correspond to TRBD1 or TRBD2 (6 bases each). The CDR3 is 12 amino acids. V dropped 6 bases and J dropped 6 bases, with 11 bases sitting between them. Looked up from germline, CDR1 is MDHEN and CDR2 is SYDVKM. In nucleotides, the CDR3 is TGTGCCAGCAGGACCGGGGGCCAGACCCAGTACTTC. It specifies CASRTGGQTQYF.

In its sample, this clonotype was seen a few times. The chain uses TRBV14 and TRBJ2-3, with D possibly TRBD2 on 7 matching bases. Germline V lookup: CDR1 SGHDN, CDR2 FVKESK. Trimming left V 2 bases short and J 2 bases short, with 17 bases between. The CDR3 consists of 17 residues. DNA of the CDR3: TGTGCCAGCAGCCAAAGGCGCGCGGGGGCGAACACAGATACGCAGTATTTT. Translation: CASSQRRAGANTDTQYF.

This clonotype has at least ten counts. The chain has TRBV6-5 and TRBJ2-7, with 10 bases identical to TRBD2. This CDR3 has 15 amino acids. V gave up 2 bases and J gave up 3 bases; unmatched junction bases: 4. Germline CDR1 reads MNHEY; CDR2 reads SVGAGI. The CDR3 reads CASSYEASGGYEQYF. The CDR3 DNA follows: TGTGCCAGCAGTTACGAGGCTAGCGGGGGCTACGAGCAGTACTTC.

The table lists this clonotype with many counts. This sequence joins TRBV7-2 and TRBJ2-3; possibly TRBD2 for D (5 bases). The CDR3 is 15 amino acids. V dropped 1 base and J dropped 0 bases, with 8 bases sitting between them. The V gene's germline CDR1 is SGHTA and CDR2 FQGNSA. For the CDR3, the DNA is TGTGCCAGCAGCTTAGTAGCGTCTAGCACAGATACGCAGTATTTT. Translating gives CASSLVASSTDTQYF. Supplemented by reference TRBV7-2 and TRBJ2-3, the full variable domain reads GAGVSQSPSNKVTEKGKDVELRCDPISGHTALYWYRQSLGQGLEFLIYFQGNSAPDKSGLPSDRFSAERTGGSVSTLTIQRTQQEDSAVYLCASSLVASSTDTQYFGPGTRLTVL.

The rearrangement links TRBV24-1 to TRBJ2-1, with 7 bases fitting TRBD2. Germline V gives CDR1 KGHDR, CDR2 SFDVKD. Trimming removed 4 bases from V and 6 bases from J; junction bases left unmatched: 8. This CDR3 spans 15 amino acids. The CDR3 loop is CATSEPGTTGNEQFF. Here the CDR3 DNA reads TGTGCCACCAGTGAGCCCGGGACTACGGGCAATGAGCAGTTCTTC.

This clonotype was seen once. The CDR3 is CASSLSGGYGNTIYF. The CDR3, as DNA: TGTGCCAGCAGCTTATCCGGGGGTTATGGAAACACCATATATTTT. This chain links TRBV7-8 with TRBJ1-3, with D tentatively TRBD1 (5 bases). The CDR3 extends over 15 amino acids. V gave up 2 bases and J gave up 3 bases, with 11 bases separating them. CDR1 is SGHVS, CDR2 FQNEAQ, per germline.

This clonotype was counted only a few times. The V gene is TRBV5-1, the J gene TRBJ2-3, with TRBD2 as a possible D gene (6 bases). The CDR3 is 15 residues long. In germline, CDR1 is SGHRS, CDR2 YFSETQ. Between the trimmed V and J ends, which lost 3 bases and 2 bases, there was a span of 13 bases. The chain's CDR3 is CASSWGGTFTDTQYF. The CDR3 DNA follows: TGCGCCAGCAGCTGGGGCGGGACCTTCACAGATACGCAGTATTTT.

This clonotype was found a few times. The rearrangement joins TRBV10-3 to TRBJ2-5; 11 bases agree with TRBD1. The V and J ends lost 3 bases and 3 bases, in that order; junction bases with no gene match: 3. Germline V gene lookup returns CDR1 ENHRY and CDR2 SYGVKD. The CDR3 sequence is 15 residues long. The CDR3 region is CAISDLGQGEETQYF. Here the CDR3 DNA reads TGTGCCATCAGTGACCTGGGACAGGGGGAAGAGACCCAGTACTTC.

The chain links TRBV3-1 to TRBJ2-7, with 7 bases aligning to TRBD2. This CDR3 has 15 amino acids. Germline V lookup: CDR1 LGHDT, CDR2 YNNKEL (reference sequence). With 0 bases clipped from V and 6 bases from J, the junction kept 8 bases outside the gene matches. This chain's CDR3 is CASSQDLSGKSEQYF. For the CDR3, the DNA is TGTGCCAGCAGCCAAGATTTGAGCGGGAAAAGCGAGCAGTACTTC.

The sample holds a few counts of this clonotype. This chain joins TRBV18 and TRBJ2-7; D call uncertain. Germline V CDR1 and CDR2: KGHSH, LQKENI. Trimming took 4 bases from V and 3 from J, leaving 10 bases between them. The CDR3 spans 13 residues. CDR3 in amino acids: CASSLTHYYEQYF. The DNA of the CDR3 is TGTGCCAGCTCACTAACACACTACTACGAGCAGTACTTC.

V and J are TRBV29-1 and TRBJ1-3, with 8 bases identical to TRBD1. There are 13 residues in the CDR3. CDR1 and CDR2 (germline): SQVTM, ANQGSEA. V shed 6 bases, J shed 8 bases, and the junction held 9 bases outside the gene matches. CDR3 residues: CSVRQGTGDTIYF. The CDR3 DNA reads TGCAGCGTCCGACAGGGGACGGGAGACACCATATATTTT.

V is TRBV6-5 and J is TRBJ2-1; 8 positions match TRBD2. The J call may be in error: the DNA end matches TRBJ2-7 better. The CDR3 contains 14 residues. Germline values: CDR1 MNHEY, CDR2 SVGAGI. CDR3 DNA sequence: TGTGCCAGCGCGGGGGGCGGATCCTACAATGAGCAGTACTTC. It codes for CASAGGGSYNEQYF.

This clonotype was recorded only once. The chain links TRBV5-6 to TRBJ1-5; D not certain. Looked up from germline, CDR1 is SGHDT and CDR2 is YYEEEE. The V end lost 4 bases, the J end lost 2 bases, and 7 bases lay between the germline ends. This CDR3 is 13 amino acids long. CDR3 coding DNA: TGTGCCAGCAGCATGGTGGGCAATCAGCCCCAGCATTTT. Protein sequence: CASSMVGNQPQHF.

As for this clonotype: One base away lies a much larger clone, so this may be a sequencing read error. The V gene is TRBV7-9, the J gene TRBJ2-7, with TRBD1 as a possible D gene (6 bases). Germline V gene lookup returns CDR1 SEHNR and CDR2 FQNEAQ (reference sequence). V shed 1 base and J shed 7 bases, with 17 bases lying between them. The CDR3 sequence is 15 residues long. CDR3 sequence (DNA): TGTGCCAGCAGCTTAGGTCAGGGGCAGTACAATGAGCAGTACTTC. Protein: CASSLGQGQYNEQYF.

The genes are TRBV20-1 and TRBJ1-2; TRBD1 matches 8 bases. J lost 4 bases, V lost 6 bases, and 4 bases had no gene match. This CDR3 spans 12 amino acids. Germline loops: CDR1 DFQATT, CDR2 SNEGSKA (reference sequence). CDR3 loop: CSAQQGGYGYTF. The CDR3 DNA is TGCAGTGCGCAACAGGGGGGCTATGGCTACACCTTC.